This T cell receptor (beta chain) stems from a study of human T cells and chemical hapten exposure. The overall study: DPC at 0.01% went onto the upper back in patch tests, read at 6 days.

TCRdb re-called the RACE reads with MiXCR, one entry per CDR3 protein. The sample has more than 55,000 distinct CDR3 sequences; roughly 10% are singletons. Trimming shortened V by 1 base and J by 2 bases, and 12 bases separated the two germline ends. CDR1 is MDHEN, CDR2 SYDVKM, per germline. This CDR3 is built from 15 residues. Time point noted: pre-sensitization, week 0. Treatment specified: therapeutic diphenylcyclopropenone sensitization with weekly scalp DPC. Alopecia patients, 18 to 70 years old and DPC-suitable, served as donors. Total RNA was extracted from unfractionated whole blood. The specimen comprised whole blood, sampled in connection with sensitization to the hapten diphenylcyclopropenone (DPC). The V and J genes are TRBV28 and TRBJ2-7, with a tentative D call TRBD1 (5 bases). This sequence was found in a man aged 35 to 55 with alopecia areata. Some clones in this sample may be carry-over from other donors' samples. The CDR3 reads CASSLLLPGTYEQYF. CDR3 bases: TGTGCCAGCAGTTTATTGCTGCCAGGGACCTACGAGCAGTACTTC.